This T cell receptor beta chain was identified in a study of glioma-infiltrating T cells. Germline CDR1 and CDR2: SGHRS and YFSETQ. The CDR3 covers 18 residues. The V end lost 4 bases, the J end lost 0 bases, and 21 bases lay between the germline ends. The iRepertoire nested amplicon-rescue multiplex PCR amplified TCR alpha and beta CDR3s from RNA. TCRdb reprocessed the multiplex PCR reads via MiXCR and lists one record per CDR3 protein. The sample shows about 190,000 distinct CDR3 sequences, over 25% of them seen only once. Points on this clonotype: What it recognizes is unknown.

Study-level results: Non-neoplastic patients had below-expected tissue-blood divergence, while all gliomas exceeded expectation.

This sequence joins TRBV5-1 and TRBJ2-3, with D perhaps matching TRBD2 (6 bases). The sample consisted of glioma tissue, nonneoplastic brain tissue, or PBMCs (not recorded which). This clonotype was obtained from a human donor with low-grade glioma or glioblastoma, undergoing nonglioma brain surgery, or in good health (not recorded which). The DNA for the CDR3 is TGCGCCAGCAGCCCAGGTCGGGGAGGTAACTCAAGCACAGATACGCAGTATTTT. It encodes CASSPGRGGNSSTDTQYF.